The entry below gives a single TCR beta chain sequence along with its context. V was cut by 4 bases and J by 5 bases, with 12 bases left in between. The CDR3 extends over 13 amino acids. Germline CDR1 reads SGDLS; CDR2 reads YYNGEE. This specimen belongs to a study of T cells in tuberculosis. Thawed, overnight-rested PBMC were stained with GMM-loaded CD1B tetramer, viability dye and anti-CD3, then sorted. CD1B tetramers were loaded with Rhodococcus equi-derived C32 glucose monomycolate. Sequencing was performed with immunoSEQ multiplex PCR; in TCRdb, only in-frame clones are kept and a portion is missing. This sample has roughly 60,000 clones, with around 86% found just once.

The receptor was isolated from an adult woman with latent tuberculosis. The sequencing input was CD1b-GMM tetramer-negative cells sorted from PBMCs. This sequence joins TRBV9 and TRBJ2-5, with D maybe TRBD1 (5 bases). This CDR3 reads CASSQGPGETQYF. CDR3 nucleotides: TGTGCCAGCAGCCAGGGCCCAGGGGAGACCCAGTACTTC.